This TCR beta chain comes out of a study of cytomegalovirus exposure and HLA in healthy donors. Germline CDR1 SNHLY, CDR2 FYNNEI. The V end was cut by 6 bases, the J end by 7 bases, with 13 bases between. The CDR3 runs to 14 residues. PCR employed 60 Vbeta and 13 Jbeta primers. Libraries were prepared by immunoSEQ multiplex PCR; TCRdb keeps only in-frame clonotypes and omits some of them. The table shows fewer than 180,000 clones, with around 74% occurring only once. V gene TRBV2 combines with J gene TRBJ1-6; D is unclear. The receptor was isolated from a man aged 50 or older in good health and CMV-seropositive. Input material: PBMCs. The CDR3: CASSQEGRNSPLHF. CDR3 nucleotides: TGTGCCAGCAGCCAGGAGGGAAGGAATTCACCCCTCCACTTT. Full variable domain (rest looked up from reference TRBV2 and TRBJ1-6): EPEVTQTPSHQVTQMGQEVILRCVPISNHLYFYWYRQILGQKVEFLVSFYNNEISEKSEIFDDQFSVERPDGSNFTLKIRSTKLEDSAMYFCASSQEGRNSPLHFGNGTRLTVT.